The rows below give T cell receptor beta chains drawn from one sample of a study of cytotoxic CD8 clonotypes in ibrutinib-treated CLL. Libraries were prepared by immunoSEQ multiplex PCR; TCRdb keeps only in-frame clonotypes and omits some of them. The profile shows roughly 250,000 clones, 60% to 75% of them singletons. This material consisted of PBMCs, taken after 24 months of ibrutinib treatment. These receptors were obtained from a human donor with chronic lymphocytic leukemia. Both conserved end residues are part of each CDR3. D genes are given only for firm matches. Only some rows state a clone size, as once, few, many or a class for expanded clones.

j_gene	abundance	v_gene	d_gene	CDR3nt	CDR3aa
TRBJ2-7	.	TRBV27	TRBD2	TGTGCCAGCACCACACAAAGCGGGGCCATCTACGAGCAGTACTTC	CASTTQSGAIYEQYF
TRBJ2-5	.	TRBV28	.	TGTGCCAGCAGTTTATGGGGAGGGGGCAAAGAGACCCAGTACTTC	CASSLWGGGKETQYF
TRBJ2-7	.	TRBV28	.	TGTGCCAGCAGTTTAAACCCCTGGCGAGGAGTCGTTTACGAGCAGTACTTC	CASSLNPWRGVVYEQYF
TRBJ2-2	few	TRBV27	TRBD1	TGTGCCAGCACGGGACAGGGGGTCGCCGGGGAGCTGTTTTTT	CASTGQGVAGELFF
TRBJ2-1	.	TRBV9	.	TGTGCCAGCAGCGTAGTAAGCGGAGCCTACAATGAGCAGTTCTTC	CASSVVSGAYNEQFF
TRBJ2-4	.	TRBV28	.	TGTGCCAGCAGTGTCTCCGGGGGAAACATTCAGTACTTC	CASSVSGGNIQYF
TRBJ2-1	.	TRBV28	.	TGTGCCAGCAGTTTGGGGTGGCCCGGGAAGGTCTTC	CASSLGWPGKVF
TRBJ2-5	once	TRBV15	.	TGTGCCACCAGCAGAGATAATATTCGAGAGACCCAGTACTTC	CATSRDNIRETQYF
TRBJ2-3	few	TRBV7-6	.	TGTGCCAGCAGCTTAGGACTTACCTACACAGATACGCAGTATTTT	CASSLGLTYTDTQYF
TRBJ1-5	.	TRBV6-5	TRBD1	TGTGCCAGCAGTCCGGGACAGCTATTTCAGCCCCAGCATTTT	CASSPGQLFQPQHF
TRBJ2-7	.	TRBV2	.	TGTGCCAGCATTCCAGCAACCTACGAGCAGTACTTC	CASIPATYEQYF
TRBJ2-7	.	TRBV11-2	TRBD1	TGTGCCAGCAGCTCGACAGGGGGCTACGAGCAGTACTTC	CASSSTGGYEQYF
TRBJ2-7	.	TRBV6-5	TRBD1	TGTGCCAGCAGGGCCCTCGGGACAGGGGAGTACGAGCAGTACTTC	CASRALGTGEYEQYF
TRBJ2-1	.	TRBV7-2	.	TGTGCCAGCAGACAACCTCCCACTGAGCAGTTCTTC	CASRQPPTEQFF
TRBJ1-1	few	TRBV4-2	.	TGTGCCAGCAGCCAGGCGGTCGGGGCTGGGAACACTGAAGCTTTCTTT	CASSQAVGAGNTEAFF
TRBJ2-5	.	TRBV7-8	.	TGTGCCAGCAGCTTAGTGGTTCGCGACGGGAGCCAAGAGACCCAGTACTTC	CASSLVVRDGSQETQYF
TRBJ2-5	.	TRBV27	.	TGTGCCAGCAGTTTAAAAGAGGGGGTGGCGGAGACCCAGTACTTC	CASSLKEGVAETQYF
TRBJ2-7	.	TRBV28	.	TGTGCCAGCAGTTTGACCCCCGCCGAGCAGTACTTC	CASSLTPAEQYF
TRBJ2-5	.	TRBV6-5	.	TGTGCCAGCAGAGGCGTTAAAGAGACCCAGTACTTC	CASRGVKETQYF
TRBJ2-7	once	TRBV5-4	.	TGTGCCAGCAGCTCCGGCAGGGGATACGAGCAGTACTTC	CASSSGRGYEQYF
TRBJ2-5	once	TRBV7-9	.	TGTGCCAGCAGCTCTCCCTTCGGTACAGTCCAAGAGACCCAGTACTTC	CASSSPFGTVQETQYF
TRBJ2-1	.	TRBV7-9	.	TGTGCCAGCAGCTTTGATGGAGACCGGAATGAGCAGTTCTTC	CASSFDGDRNEQFF